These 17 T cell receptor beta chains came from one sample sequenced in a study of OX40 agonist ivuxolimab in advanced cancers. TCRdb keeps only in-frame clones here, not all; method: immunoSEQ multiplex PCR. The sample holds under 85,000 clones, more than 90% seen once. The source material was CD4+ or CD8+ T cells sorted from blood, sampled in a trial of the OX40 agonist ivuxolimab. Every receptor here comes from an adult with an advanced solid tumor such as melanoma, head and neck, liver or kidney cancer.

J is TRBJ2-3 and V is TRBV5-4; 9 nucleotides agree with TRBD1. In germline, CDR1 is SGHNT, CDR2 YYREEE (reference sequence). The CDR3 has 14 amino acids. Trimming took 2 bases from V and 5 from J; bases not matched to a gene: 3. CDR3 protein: CASSFTGGRDTQYF. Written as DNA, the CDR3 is TGTGCCAGCAGCTTCACAGGGGGCAGAGATACGCAGTATTTT.

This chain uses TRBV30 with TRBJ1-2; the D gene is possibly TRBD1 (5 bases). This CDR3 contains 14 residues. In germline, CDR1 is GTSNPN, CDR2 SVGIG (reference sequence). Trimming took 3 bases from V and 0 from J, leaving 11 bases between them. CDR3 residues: CAWRRGQANYGYTF. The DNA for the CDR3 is TGTGCCTGGAGGAGGGGCCAAGCTAACTATGGCTACACCTTC.

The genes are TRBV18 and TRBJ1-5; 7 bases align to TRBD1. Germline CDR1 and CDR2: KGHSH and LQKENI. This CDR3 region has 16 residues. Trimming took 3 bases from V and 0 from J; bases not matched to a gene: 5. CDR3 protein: CASSPGTADSNQPQHF. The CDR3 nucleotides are TGTGCCAGCTCACCTGGGACAGCTGATAGCAATCAGCCCCAGCATTTT.

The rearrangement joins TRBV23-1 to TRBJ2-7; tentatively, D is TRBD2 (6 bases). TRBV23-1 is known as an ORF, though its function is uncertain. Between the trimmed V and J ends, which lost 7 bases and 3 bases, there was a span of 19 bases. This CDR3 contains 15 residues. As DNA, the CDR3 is TGCGCCAGCACTAGACCGGGACTCAGGAGCTACGAGCAGTACTTC. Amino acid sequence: CASTRPGLRSYEQYF.

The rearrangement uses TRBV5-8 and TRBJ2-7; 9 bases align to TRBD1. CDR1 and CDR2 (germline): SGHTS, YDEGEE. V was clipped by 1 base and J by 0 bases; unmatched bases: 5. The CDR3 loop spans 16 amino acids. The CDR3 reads CASSLLGTGSSYEQYF. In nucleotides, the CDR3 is TGTGCCAGCAGCTTGCTAGGGACAGGGAGCTCCTACGAGCAGTACTTC.

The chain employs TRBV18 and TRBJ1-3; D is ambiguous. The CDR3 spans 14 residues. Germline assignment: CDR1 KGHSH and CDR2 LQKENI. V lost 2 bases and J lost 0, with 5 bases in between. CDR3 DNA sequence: TGTGCCAGCTCACCAGACACCTCTGGAAACACCATATATTTT. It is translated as CASSPDTSGNTIYF.

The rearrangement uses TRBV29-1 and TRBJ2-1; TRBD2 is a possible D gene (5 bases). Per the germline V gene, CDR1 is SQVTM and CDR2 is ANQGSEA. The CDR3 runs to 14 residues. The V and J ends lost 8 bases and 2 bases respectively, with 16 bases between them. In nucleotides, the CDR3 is TGCAGCTCCCGTCCCAAGCGGCCCTACAATGAGCAGTTCTTC. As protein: CSSRPKRPYNEQFF.

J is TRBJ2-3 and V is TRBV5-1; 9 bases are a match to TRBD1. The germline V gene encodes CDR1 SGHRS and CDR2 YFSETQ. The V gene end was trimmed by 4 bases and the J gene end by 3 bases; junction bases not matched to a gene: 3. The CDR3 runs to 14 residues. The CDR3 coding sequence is TGCGCCAGCAGCGCCGGACAGGGGACAGATACGCAGTATTTT. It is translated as CASSAGQGTDTQYF.

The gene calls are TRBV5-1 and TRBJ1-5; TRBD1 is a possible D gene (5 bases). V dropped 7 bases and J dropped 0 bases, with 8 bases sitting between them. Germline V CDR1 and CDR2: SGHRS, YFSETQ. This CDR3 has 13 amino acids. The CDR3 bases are TGCGCCAGCGCACAGGATAGCAATCAGCCCCAGCATTTT. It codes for CASAQDSNQPQHF.

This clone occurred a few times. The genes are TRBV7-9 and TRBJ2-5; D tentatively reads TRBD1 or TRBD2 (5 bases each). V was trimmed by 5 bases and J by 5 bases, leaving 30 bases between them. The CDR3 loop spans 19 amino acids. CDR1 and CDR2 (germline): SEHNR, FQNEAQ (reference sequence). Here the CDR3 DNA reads TGTGCCAGCAGCCCCATGATCGCAGGGTATCGGGGCTACAGGGAGACCCAGTACTTC. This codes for CASSPMIAGYRGYRETQYF.

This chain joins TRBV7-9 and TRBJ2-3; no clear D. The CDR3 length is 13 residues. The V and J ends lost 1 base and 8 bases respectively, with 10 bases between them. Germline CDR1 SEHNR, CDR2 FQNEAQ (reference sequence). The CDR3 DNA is TGTGCCAGCAGCTTAGGTGCGACCACTACGCAGTATTTT. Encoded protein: CASSLGATTTQYF.

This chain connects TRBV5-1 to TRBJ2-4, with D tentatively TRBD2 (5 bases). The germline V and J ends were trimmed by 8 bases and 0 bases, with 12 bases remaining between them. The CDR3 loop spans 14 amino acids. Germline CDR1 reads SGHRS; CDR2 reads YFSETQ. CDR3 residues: CASAGGLAKNIQYF. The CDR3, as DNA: TGCGCCAGTGCGGGCGGACTAGCCAAAAACATTCAGTACTTC.

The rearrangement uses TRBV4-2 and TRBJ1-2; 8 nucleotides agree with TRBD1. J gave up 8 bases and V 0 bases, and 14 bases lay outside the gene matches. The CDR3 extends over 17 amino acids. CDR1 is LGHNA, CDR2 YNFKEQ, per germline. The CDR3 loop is CASSQDGQGGLWGGYTF. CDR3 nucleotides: TGTGCCAGCAGCCAAGATGGACAGGGTGGACTTTGGGGCGGCTACACCTTC.

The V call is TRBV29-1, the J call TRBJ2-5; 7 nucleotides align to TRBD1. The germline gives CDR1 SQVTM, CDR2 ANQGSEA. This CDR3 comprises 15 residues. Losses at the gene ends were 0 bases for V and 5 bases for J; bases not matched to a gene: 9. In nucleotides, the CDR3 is TGCAGCGTTGAAGATCGGACAGGCCTGCTGGAGACCCAGTACTTC. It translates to CSVEDRTGLLETQYF. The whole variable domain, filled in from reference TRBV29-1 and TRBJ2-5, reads SAVISQKPSRDICQRGTSLTIQCQVDSQVTMMFWYRQQPGQSLTLIATANQGSEATYESGFVIDKFPISRPNLTFSTLTVSNMSPEDSSIYLCSVEDRTGLLETQYFGPGTRLLVL.

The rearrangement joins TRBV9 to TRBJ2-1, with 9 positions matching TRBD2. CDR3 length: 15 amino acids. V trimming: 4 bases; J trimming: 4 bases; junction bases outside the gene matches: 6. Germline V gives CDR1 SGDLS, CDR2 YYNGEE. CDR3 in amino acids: CASSPRLAGYNEQFF. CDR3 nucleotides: TGTGCCAGCAGCCCCAGGCTAGCGGGGTACAATGAGCAGTTCTTC. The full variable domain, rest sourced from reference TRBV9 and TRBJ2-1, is DSGVTQTPKHLITATGQRVTLRCSPRSGDLSVYWYQQSLDQGLQFLIQYYNGEERAKGNILERFSAQQFPDLHSELNLSSLELGDSALYFCASSPRLAGYNEQFFGPGTRLTVL.

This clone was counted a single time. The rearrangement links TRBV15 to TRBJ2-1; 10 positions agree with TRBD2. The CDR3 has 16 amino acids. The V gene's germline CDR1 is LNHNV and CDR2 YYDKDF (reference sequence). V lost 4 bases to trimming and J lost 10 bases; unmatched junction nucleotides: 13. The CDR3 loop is CATSTRSGGLAKEQFF. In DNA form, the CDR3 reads TGTGCCACCAGCACCCGTAGCGGGGGACTAGCGAAAGAGCAGTTCTTC.

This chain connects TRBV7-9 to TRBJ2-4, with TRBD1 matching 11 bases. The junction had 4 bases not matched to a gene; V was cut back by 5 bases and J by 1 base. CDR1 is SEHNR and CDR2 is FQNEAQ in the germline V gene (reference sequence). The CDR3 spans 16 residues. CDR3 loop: CASSPGQGAAKNIQYF. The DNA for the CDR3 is TGTGCCAGCAGCCCAGGACAGGGGGCCGCCAAAAACATTCAGTACTTC. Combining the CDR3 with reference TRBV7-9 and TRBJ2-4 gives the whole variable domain DTGVSQNPRHKITKRGQNVTFRCDPISEHNRLYWYRQTLGQGPEFLTYFQNEAQLEKSRLLSDRFSAERPKGSFSTLEIQRTEQGDSAMYLCASSPGQGAAKNIQYFGAGTRLSVL.